These T cell receptor beta chains were read from a single sample in a study of T cell responses to AZD1222 COVID-19 vaccine. Measured with immunoSEQ multiplex PCR; TCRdb has only the in-frame clones, and not every one. This sample carries some 90,000 clones, just over 85% of them seen once, and the ten largest clones take more than 6%. The source material was peripheral blood, sampled on day 0 of AZD1222 vaccination. The source is an adult in good health. The CDR3 runs from the conserved cysteine through the conserved F or W.

>TRBV3-1/TRBV3-2|TRBJ1-5|14
CASSSVLLGQPQHF
>TRBV5-4|TRBJ2-7|14
CASRPGQVSYEQYF
>TRBV7-8|TRBJ1-1|16
CASSASGGGGNTEAFF
>TRBV2|TRBJ1-3|14
CASSASSSGNTIYF
>TRBV9|TRBJ1-3|15
CASSVALGRGNTIYF
>TRBV6-5|TRBJ1-2|15
CASSSPNSANYGYTF
>TRBV28|TRBJ1-6|14
CATEQGARNSPLHF
>TRBV4-1|TRBJ2-3|14
CASSQGIRGVTQYF
>TRBV19|TRBJ2-3|15
CASAAAGSRADTQYF
>TRBV6-1|TRBJ1-2|13
CASSPPQFYGYTF
>TRBV5-6|TRBJ1-4|15
CASSTRRGGFEKLFF
>TRBV14|TRBJ2-7|13
CASSQYLNYEQYF
>TRBV7-2|TRBJ1-6|12
CASTSSDSPLHF
>TRBV19|TRBJ2-7|15
CASRSNAGVGYEQYF
>TRBV12-3/TRBV12-4|TRBJ2-7|13
CASSPRQSGEQYF
>TRBV27|TRBJ2-7|16
CASRPSGTGVSYEQYF
>TRBV11-2|TRBJ2-2|14
CASSLRASPGELFF
>TRBV4-1|TRBJ2-7|17
CASSPRGTRGDSYEQYF
>TRBV9|TRBJ1-2|18
CASSRTGTGTLSGYGYTF
>TRBV3-1/TRBV3-2|TRBJ2-7|14
CASSLNGGSYEQYF
>TRBV7-2|TRBJ1-5|14
CASSWGGTHQPQHF
>TRBV5-1|TRBJ2-5|14
CASSLRERQETQYF
>TRBV6-5|TRBJ1-2|15
CASSSETRGRAGYTF
>TRBV11-3|TRBJ2-1|14
CASSLGLAGNEQFF
>TRBV19|TRBJ1-2|13
CASSNGNDYGYTF
>TRBV5-1|TRBJ2-1|13
CASSLPPQGEQFF
>TRBV19|TRBJ1-3|13
CASSIAPGNTIYF
>TRBV29-1|TRBJ2-7|13
CSVGMGGGYEQYF
>TRBV14|TRBJ2-5|15
CASSPSWTGGETQYF
>TRBV5-5|TRBJ1-2|14
CASSTGQTIIGYTF
>TRBV9|TRBJ1-5|14
CASSEEGLNQPQHF
>TRBV7-6|TRBJ1-2|15
CASSLGTGEDYGYTF
>TRBV5-1|TRBJ2-3|17
CASSPSSGRPGTDTQYF
>TRBV15|TRBJ1-6|14
CAVADSSYNSPLHF
>TRBV28|TRBJ2-7|13
CASFSGRIYEQYF
>TRBV9|TRBJ2-1|15
CASSQNSGTYNEQFF
>TRBV27|TRBJ2-7|12
CASSSIAYEQYF
>TRBV3-1/TRBV3-2|TRBJ2-1|13
CASSPRGYNEQFF
>TRBV10-3|TRBJ2-3|15
CAISRWGLSTDTQYF
>TRBV19|TRBJ2-4|13
CASSIGVKNIQYF
>TRBV28|TRBJ1-1|13
CASSLRGQGYAFF
>TRBV28|TRBJ1-2|13
CASTTVGDYGYTF
>TRBV28|TRBJ2-7|15
CASSPPRGADYEQYF
>TRBV6-2/TRBV6-3|TRBJ1-2|11
CASSTESFYTF
>TRBV24-1|TRBJ2-1|17
CATSAPSGTDSYNEQFF
>TRBV13|TRBJ1-2|16
CASSLDQGFLPYGYTF
>TRBV7-2|TRBJ2-7|15
CASSLAGTGGSEQYF
>TRBV21-1|TRBJ1-2|16
CASSIPGQGICYGYTF
>TRBV28|TRBJ1-6|14
CASSLGTSNSPLHF
>TRBV21-1|TRBJ2-1|15
CASSKGVNSYNEQFF
>TRBV27|TRBJ2-1|13
CASRTGTPNEQFF
>TRBV2|TRBJ2-2|17
CASSYLGLAGSTGELFF
>TRBV19|TRBJ1-5|12
CASSILGQPQHF
>TRBV9|TRBJ1-2|15
CASSAPPGGVYGYTF
>TRBV6-4|TRBJ1-1|13
CASSVSGDTEAFF
>TRBV4-1|TRBJ1-2|17
CASSPLTGTGQVGGYTF
>TRBV7-3|TRBJ2-5|16
CASSLNGATLQETQYF